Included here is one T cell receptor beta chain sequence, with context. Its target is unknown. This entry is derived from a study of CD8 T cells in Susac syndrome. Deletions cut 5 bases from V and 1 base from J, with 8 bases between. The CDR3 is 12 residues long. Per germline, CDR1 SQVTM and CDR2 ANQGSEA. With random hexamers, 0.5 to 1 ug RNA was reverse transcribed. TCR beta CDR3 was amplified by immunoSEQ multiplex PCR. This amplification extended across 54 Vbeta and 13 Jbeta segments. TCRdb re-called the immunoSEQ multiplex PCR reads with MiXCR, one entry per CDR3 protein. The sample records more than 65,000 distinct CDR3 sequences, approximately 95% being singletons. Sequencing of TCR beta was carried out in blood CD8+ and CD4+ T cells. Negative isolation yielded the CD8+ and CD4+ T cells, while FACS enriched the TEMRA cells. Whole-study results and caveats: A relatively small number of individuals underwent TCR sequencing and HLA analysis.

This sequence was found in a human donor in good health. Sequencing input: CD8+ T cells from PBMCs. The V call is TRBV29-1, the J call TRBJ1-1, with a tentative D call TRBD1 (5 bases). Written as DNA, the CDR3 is TGCAGCGTTTGGGACGGGAACACTGAAGCTTTCTTT. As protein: CSVWDGNTEAFF.